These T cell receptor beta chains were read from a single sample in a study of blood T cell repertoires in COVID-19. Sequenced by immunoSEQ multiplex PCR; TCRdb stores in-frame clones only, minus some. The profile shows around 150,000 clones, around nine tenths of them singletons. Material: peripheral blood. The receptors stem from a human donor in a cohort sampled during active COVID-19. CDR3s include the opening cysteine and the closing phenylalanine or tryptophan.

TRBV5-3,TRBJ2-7,CARSLSVDSLSYEQYF
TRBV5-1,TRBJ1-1,CASSFGTQRDTEAFF
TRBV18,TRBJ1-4,CASSTVRTENEKLFF
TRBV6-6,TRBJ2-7,CASSYSRAGVYEQYF
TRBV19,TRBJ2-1,CASSLQGLLSGNEQFF
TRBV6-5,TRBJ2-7,CASSAPGQGVYEQYF
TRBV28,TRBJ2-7,CASSTRTGGAYEQYF
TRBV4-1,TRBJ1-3,CASSPSITPRDTIYF
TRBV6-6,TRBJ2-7,CASSYLDRHYEQYF
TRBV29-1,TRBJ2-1,CSVHRGSYNEQFF
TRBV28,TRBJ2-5,CASTKRGSQVAQYF
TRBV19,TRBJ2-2,CASSSSGAGELFF
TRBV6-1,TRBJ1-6,CASSGGQGGRGSPLHF
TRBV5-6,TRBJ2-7,CASSLSVYEQYF
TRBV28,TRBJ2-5,CASSRTSGGETQYF
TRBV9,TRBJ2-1,CASSVGRGQYNEQFF
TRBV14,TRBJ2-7,CASSQVRQGEQYF
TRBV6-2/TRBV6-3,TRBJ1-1,CASSYSGRGTEAFF
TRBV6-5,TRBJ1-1,CASRRDRGPNTEAFF
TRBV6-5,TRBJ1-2,CASSPAMGANYGYTF
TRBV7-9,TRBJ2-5,CASSADQGRSSGETQYF
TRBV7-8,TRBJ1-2,CASSVSKGNGYTF
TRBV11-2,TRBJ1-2,CASTSRTGGIYGYTF
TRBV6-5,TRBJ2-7,CASRSTGDEQYF
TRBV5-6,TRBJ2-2,CASRRTGRSGELFF
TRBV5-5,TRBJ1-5,CASSFQLNQPQHF
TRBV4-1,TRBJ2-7,CASSQEVGRPQGGQYF
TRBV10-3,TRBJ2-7,CAISTAARQGSYEQYF
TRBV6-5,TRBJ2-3,CASSRQRGSTDTQYF
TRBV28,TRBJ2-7,CASSFSSRGSYEQYF
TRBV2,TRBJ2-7,CASRATGGGSYEQYF